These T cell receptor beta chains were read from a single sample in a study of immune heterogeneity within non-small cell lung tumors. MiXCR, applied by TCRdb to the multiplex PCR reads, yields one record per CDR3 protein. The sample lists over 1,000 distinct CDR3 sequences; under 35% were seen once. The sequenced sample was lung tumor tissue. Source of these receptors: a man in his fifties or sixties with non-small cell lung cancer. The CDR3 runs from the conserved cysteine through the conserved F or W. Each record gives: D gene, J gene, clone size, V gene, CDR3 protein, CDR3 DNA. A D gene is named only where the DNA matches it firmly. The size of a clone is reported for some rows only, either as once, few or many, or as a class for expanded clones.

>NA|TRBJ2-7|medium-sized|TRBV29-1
CSVENAYEQYF
TGCAGCGTTGAAAATGCCTACGAGCAGTACTTC
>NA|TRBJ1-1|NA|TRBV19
CASTWDIRTEAFF
TGTGCCAGTACTTGGGACATCCGAACTGAAGCTTTCTTT
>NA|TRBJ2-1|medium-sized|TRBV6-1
CASSATGASSYNEQFF
TGTGCCAGCAGTGCCACGGGTGCAAGCTCCTACAATGAGCAGTTCTTC
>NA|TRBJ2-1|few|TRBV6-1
CASRTMLVSNEQFF
TGTGCCAGCAGGACGATGCTAGTCAGCAATGAGCAGTTCTTC
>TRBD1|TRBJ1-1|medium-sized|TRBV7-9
CASSADRGLVTEAFF
TGTGCCAGCAGCGCGGACAGGGGGTTGGTCACTGAAGCTTTCTTT
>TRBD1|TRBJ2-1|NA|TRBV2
CASRGQGHYNEQFF
TGTGCCAGCAGAGGACAGGGGCACTACAATGAGCAGTTCTTC
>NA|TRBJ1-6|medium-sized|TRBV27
CASSLWGSPLHF
TGTGCCAGCAGTTTATGGGGTTCACCCCTCCACTTT
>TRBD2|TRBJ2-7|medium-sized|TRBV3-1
CASSPGTTYEQYF
TGTGCCAGCAGCCCCGGGACTACCTACGAGCAGTACTTC
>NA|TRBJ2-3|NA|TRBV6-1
CASSELGIRGDTQYF
TGTGCCAGCAGTGAACTCGGAATTCGGGGGGATACGCAGTATTTT
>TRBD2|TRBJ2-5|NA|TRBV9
CASSVVGSGRETQYF
TGTGCCAGCAGCGTAGTGGGTAGCGGGAGGGAGACCCAGTACTTC
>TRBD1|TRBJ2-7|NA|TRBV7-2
CASSLGQGTLEQYF
TGTGCCAGCAGCTTAGGACAGGGTACCCTCGAGCAGTACTTC
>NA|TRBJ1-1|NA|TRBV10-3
CVISLTQNTEAFF
TGTGTCATCAGCCTCACACAGAACACTGAAGCTTTCTTT
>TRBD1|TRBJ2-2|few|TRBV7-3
CASSASGTGTGELFF
TGTGCCAGCAGCGCCTCCGGGACAGGGACCGGGGAGCTGTTTTTT
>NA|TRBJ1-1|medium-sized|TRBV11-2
CASSVTGNTEAFF
TGTGCCAGCAGTGTTACAGGGAACACTGAAGCTTTCTTT
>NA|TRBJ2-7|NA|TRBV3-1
CASRKTSSYEQYF
TGTGCCAGCAGGAAAACGAGCTCCTACGAGCAGTACTTC
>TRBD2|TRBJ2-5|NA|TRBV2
CASSSRSGSWKTQYF
TGTGCCAGCAGTTCACGTAGCGGGAGTTGGAAGACCCAGTACTTC
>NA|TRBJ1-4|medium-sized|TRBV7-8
CASSLSRMGEKLFF
TGTGCCAGCAGCTTATCGAGGATGGGAGAAAAACTGTTTTTT
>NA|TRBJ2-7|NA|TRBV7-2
CAISLGGGLYEQYF
TGTGCCATCAGCTTAGGTGGGGGGCTCTACGAGCAGTATTTC
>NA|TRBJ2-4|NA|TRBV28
CASSISGTQYF
TGTGCCAGCAGTATTTCCGGGACTCAGTACTTC
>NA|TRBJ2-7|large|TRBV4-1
CASSHQQGTYEQYF
TGCGCCAGCAGCCACCAACAGGGTACCTACGAGCAGTACTTC
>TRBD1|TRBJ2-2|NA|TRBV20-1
CSARPPTGTGNTGELFF
TGCAGTGCCCGACCTCCGACAGGGACGGGCAACACCGGGGAGCTGTTTTTT
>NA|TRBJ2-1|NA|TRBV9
CASSSGMGDSYNEQFF
TGTGCCAGCAGTAGCGGCATGGGGGACTCCTACAATGAGCAGTTCTTC
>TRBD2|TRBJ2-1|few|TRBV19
CASSISGGRALYNEQFF
TGTGCCAGTAGTATAAGTGGCGGGAGGGCATTGTACAATGAGCAGTTCTTC
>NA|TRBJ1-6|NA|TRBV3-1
CASRQATAANSPLHF
TGTGCCAGCAGACAAGCGACGGCGGCAAATTCACCCCTCCACTTT
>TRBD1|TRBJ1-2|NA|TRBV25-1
CASSAGQGHYGYTF
TGTGCCAGCAGTGCGGGACAGGGACACTATGGCTACACCTTC
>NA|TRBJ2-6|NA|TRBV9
CASRVESISSGANVMTF
TGTGCCAGCAGGGTAGAATCCATAAGCTCTGGGGCCAACGTCATGACTTTC
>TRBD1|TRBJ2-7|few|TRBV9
CASSVRTGVTYEQYF
TGTGCCAGCAGCGTTCGAACAGGGGTAACCTACGAGCAGTACTTC
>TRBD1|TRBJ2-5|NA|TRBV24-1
CATSDTGTGSGETQYF
TGTGCCACCAGTGACACCGGGACAGGGAGCGGGGAGACCCAGTACTTC
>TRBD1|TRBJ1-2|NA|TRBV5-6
CASSLPGTGDYGYTF
TGTGCCAGCAGCTTGCCGGGGACAGGGGACTATGGCTACACCTTC